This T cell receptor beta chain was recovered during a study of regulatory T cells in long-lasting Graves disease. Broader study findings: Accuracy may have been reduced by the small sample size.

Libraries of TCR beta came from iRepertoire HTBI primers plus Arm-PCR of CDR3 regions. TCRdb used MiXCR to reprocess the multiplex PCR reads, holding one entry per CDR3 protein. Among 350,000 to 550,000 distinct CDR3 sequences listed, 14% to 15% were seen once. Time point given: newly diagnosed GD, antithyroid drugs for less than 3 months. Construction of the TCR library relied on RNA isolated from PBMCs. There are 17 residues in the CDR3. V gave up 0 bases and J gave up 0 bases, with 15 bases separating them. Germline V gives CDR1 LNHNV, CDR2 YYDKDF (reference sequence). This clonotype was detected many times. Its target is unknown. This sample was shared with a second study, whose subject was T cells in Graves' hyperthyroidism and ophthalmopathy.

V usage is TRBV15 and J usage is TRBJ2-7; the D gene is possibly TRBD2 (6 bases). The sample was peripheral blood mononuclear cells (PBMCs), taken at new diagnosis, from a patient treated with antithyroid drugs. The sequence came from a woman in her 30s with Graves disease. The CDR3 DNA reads TGTGCCACCAGCAGAGATCTGGGTCAGGGAGGCTCCTACGAGCAGTACTTC. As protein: CATSRDLGQGGSYEQYF.